A single sample gave rise to the 4 T cell receptor beta chains below, sequenced in a study of tumor-infiltrating lymphocytes in oesophageal squamous cell carcinoma. TCRdb recomputed calls from the PCR reads with MiXCR, one row per CDR3 protein. The profile shows over 8,000 distinct CDR3 sequences, roughly 63% of them singletons. Sequencing used esophageal tumor tissue. These receptors originate from a female donor with esophageal squamous cell carcinoma.

The gene calls are TRBV7-2 and TRBJ2-5; 10 nucleotides line up with TRBD2. Judging by the DNA end, TRBJ2-1 fits better; the J call may be wrong. The germline gives CDR1 SGHTA, CDR2 FQGNSA. CDR3 length equals 16 residues. DNA for the CDR3: TGTGCCAGCAGCTCCCTGGGGACTAGCGCTTACAATGAGCAGTTCTTC. It is translated as CASSSLGTSAYNEQFF.

The chain couples TRBV5-2 to TRBJ2-5; the DNA was not compared with TRBD2, the D call given in the table. TRBV5-2 represents a pseudogene. This CDR3 has 14 amino acids. CDR3 residues: CASSLHRDQGTQYF. CDR3 DNA: TGTGCCAGCAGCCTCCACCGGGACCAAGGGACCCAGTACTTC.

The sample holds a few counts of this clonotype. The chain has TRBV7-2 and TRBJ2-1; perhaps D is TRBD1 or TRBD2 (5 bases each). The DNA end is more similar to TRBJ2-5, so the J call may be wrong. Germline V gene lookup returns CDR1 SGHTA and CDR2 FQGNSA. CDR3 length equals 16 residues. The CDR3 region has the DNA TGTGCCAGCAGCTTCCCTACCCCCCCGGGACGGGAGACCCAGTACTTC. The encoded protein is CASSFPTPPGRETQYF.

This clonotype was seen just once. The chain links TRBV7-8 to TRBJ2-5, with D possibly being TRBD1 (6 bases). Gene TRBJ2-7 matches the end of the DNA better, so the J call may be wrong. From germline, CDR1 is SGHVS and CDR2 FQNEAQ. CDR3 length: 15 amino acids. The CDR3 sequence is CASSFKQGPSYEQYF. The CDR3 DNA reads as TGTGCCAGCAGCTTTAAACAGGGCCCATCCTACGAGCAGTACTTC.